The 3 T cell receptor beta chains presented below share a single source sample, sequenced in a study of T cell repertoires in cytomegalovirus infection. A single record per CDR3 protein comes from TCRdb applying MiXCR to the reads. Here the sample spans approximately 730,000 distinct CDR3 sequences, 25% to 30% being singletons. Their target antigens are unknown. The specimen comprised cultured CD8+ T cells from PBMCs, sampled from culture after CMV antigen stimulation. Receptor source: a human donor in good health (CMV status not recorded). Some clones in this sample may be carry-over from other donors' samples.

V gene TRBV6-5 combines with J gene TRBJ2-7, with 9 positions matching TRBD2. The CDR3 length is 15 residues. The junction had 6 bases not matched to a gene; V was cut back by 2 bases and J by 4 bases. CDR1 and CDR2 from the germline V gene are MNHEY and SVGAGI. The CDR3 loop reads CASSYLTSGSYEQYF. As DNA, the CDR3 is TGTGCCAGCAGTTACCTGACTAGCGGATCTTACGAGCAGTACTTC.

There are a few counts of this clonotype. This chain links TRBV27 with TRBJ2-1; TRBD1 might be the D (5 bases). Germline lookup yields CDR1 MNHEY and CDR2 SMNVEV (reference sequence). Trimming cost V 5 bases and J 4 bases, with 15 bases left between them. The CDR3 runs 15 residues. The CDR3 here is CASSQGPLQYNEQFF. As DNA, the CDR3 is TGTGCCAGCAGTCAGGGTCCTTTACAGTACAATGAGCAGTTCTTC.

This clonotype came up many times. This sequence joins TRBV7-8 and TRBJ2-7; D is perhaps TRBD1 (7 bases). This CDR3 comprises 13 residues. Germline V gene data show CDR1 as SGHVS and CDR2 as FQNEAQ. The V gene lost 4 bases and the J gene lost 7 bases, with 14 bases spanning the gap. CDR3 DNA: TGTGCCAGCAGCTCAGCAGGGGGGAGAGAGCAGTACGTC. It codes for CASSSAGGREQYV.